These 32 T cell receptor beta chains share one sample of origin, sequenced in a study of T cells expressing NK-cell markers. TCRdb re-called the 5' RACE reads and shows each CDR3 protein once, DNA omitted. The sample holds approximately 550,000 distinct CDR3 sequences. Sequenced material: blood T cells: a sorted CD56 or NKG2C T cell subset, CD4+ or CD8+ T cells, or bulk PBMC T cells (not recorded which). These receptors came from a man younger than 35 in good health.

This chain uses TRBV5-1 with TRBJ2-2; TCRdb designates TRBD1, a call that cannot be tested without DNA. This CDR3 region has 15 residues. CDR1 and CDR2 from the germline V gene are SGHRS and YFSETQ. This CDR3 reads CASSEGLRYAGELFF.

This chain links TRBV12-3 or TRBV12-4 with TRBJ1-2; the TCRdb call, TRBD1, lacks DNA for checking. The CDR3 contains 17 residues. The CDR3: CASSLRHWAGGVDGYTF.

The V gene is TRBV7-2, the J gene TRBJ2-4. The CDR3 has 14 amino acids. Per the germline V gene, CDR1 is SGHTA and CDR2 is FQGNSA. The CDR3: CASSRNLAENIQYF.

This chain uses TRBV19 with TRBJ2-1; TCRdb calls TRBD1, which cannot be checked without DNA. The CDR3 sequence is 15 residues long. Germline-derived CDR1 and CDR2 are LNHDA and SQIVND (reference sequence). This chain's CDR3 is CASSMGVSFNNEQFF. Supplemented by reference TRBV19 and TRBJ2-1, the full variable domain reads DGGITQSPKYLFRKEGQNVTLSCEQNLNHDAMYWYRQDPGQGLRLIYYSQIVNDFQKGDIAEGYSVSREKKESFPLTVTSAQKNPTAFYLCASSMGVSFNNEQFFGPGTRLTVL.

The chain couples TRBV30 to TRBJ2-1. In germline, CDR1 is GTSNPN, CDR2 SVGIG (reference sequence). The CDR3 extends over 14 amino acids. CDR3 sequence reads: CAWSVRLATNEQFF.

The chain recombines TRBV5-1 with TRBJ2-5; TCRdb proposes TRBD2, but this gene call is untestable without DNA. The CDR3 has 15 amino acids. Germline assignment: CDR1 SGHRS and CDR2 YFSETQ. CDR3 residues: CASKEGTSGAETQYF.

The V call is TRBV20-1, the J call TRBJ2-1; TCRdb outputs TRBD2, but without DNA this stays unchecked. The CDR3 totals 17 residues. Germline assignment: CDR1 DFQATT and CDR2 SNEGSKA (reference sequence). CDR3 in amino acids: CSAPQGAGLLSYNEQFF.

The chain couples TRBV10-2 to TRBJ2-1; TCRdb designates TRBD2, a call that cannot be tested without DNA. This CDR3 is 15 amino acids long. Per germline, CDR1 WSHSY and CDR2 SAAADI. The CDR3 loop reads CASGVAGGPMNEQFF.

V gene TRBV28 combines with J gene TRBJ2-5; TCRdb lists TRBD1, though no DNA is available to test this call. Germline CDR1 MDHEN, CDR2 SYDVKM. The CDR3 is 13 residues long. CDR3 residues: CASTQGGRETQYF.

This chain joins TRBV7-2 and TRBJ2-1; TCRdb indicates TRBD1, and absent DNA this call remains unverified. Looked up from germline, CDR1 is SGHTA and CDR2 is FQGNSA. The CDR3 totals 13 residues. Here the CDR3 reads CASSVSPLNEQFF.

This sequence joins TRBV30 and TRBJ2-1; checking the TCRdb D call of TRBD2 is not possible without DNA. Looked up from germline, CDR1 is GTSNPN and CDR2 is SVGIG (reference sequence). CDR3 size: 15 residues. CDR3 loop: CAWSVGTSGYNEQFF.

The chain has TRBV10-3 and TRBJ2-7; the TCRdb call, TRBD1, lacks DNA for checking. The germline CDR1 and CDR2 sequences are ENHRY and SYGVKD. The CDR3 covers 14 residues. The CDR3 protein is CAIRTGAGLDEQYF.

The gene calls are TRBV6-5 and TRBJ2-7; there is no DNA to check the TCRdb D call of TRBD1. Germline V gene lookup returns CDR1 MNHEY and CDR2 SVGAGI. The CDR3 has 17 residues. CDR3 in amino acids: CASSSVTRQGLLDEQYF.

The chain recombines TRBV29-1 with TRBJ2-5; TCRdb's D gene call, TRBD2, goes unchecked for lack of DNA. Germline CDR1 is SQVTM and CDR2 is ANQGSEA. CDR3 length: 14 amino acids. The chain's CDR3 is CSVGLRTNKETQYF.

The chain combines TRBV20-1 with TRBJ2-2; TCRdb returns TRBD2, unconfirmable since there is no DNA. CDR1 is DFQATT and CDR2 is SNEGSKA in the germline V gene (reference sequence). CDR3 size: 13 residues. The CDR3 is CSASASGSGELFF.

The chain employs TRBV12-3 or TRBV12-4 and TRBJ2-7; the D gene TCRdb calls, TRBD1, cannot be checked with no DNA. The CDR3 contains 16 residues. The CDR3 here is CASSPTGQLFPYEQYF.

The CDR3 protein is CASSWSGSNTEAFF. The chain carries TRBV11-2 and TRBJ1-1. This CDR3 has 14 residues. The germline CDR1 and CDR2 sequences are SGHAT and FQNNGV.

The chain joins TRBV7-9 to TRBJ2-2; TCRdb proposes TRBD1, but this gene call is untestable without DNA. Germline values: CDR1 SEHNR, CDR2 FQNEAQ (reference sequence). This CDR3 spans 14 amino acids. The CDR3 sequence is CAADDRVATGELFF.

The chain combines TRBV20-1 with TRBJ1-1. Germline V lookup: CDR1 DFQATT, CDR2 SNEGSKA (reference sequence). There are 14 residues in the CDR3. CDR3 region: CSARPLAGGTEAFF.

This rearrangement joins TRBV19 to TRBJ2-3. Per the germline V gene, CDR1 is LNHDA and CDR2 is SQIVND (reference sequence). The length of the CDR3 is 15 residues. The chain's CDR3 is CASSIAGLSTDTQYF.

The V gene is TRBV7-2, the J gene TRBJ2-3; TCRdb picks TRBD1, but there is no DNA to check that call. CDR3 length equals 14 residues. CDR1 and CDR2 from the germline V gene are SGHTA and FQGNSA. The CDR3 is CASKGLLGVDTQYF.

V usage is TRBV9 and J usage is TRBJ2-5; TCRdb indicates TRBD1, and absent DNA this call remains unverified. The CDR3 extends over 15 amino acids. Germline CDR1 is SGDLS and CDR2 is YYNGEE. This chain's CDR3 is CASSLKGQGGETQYF.

The chain couples TRBV6-1 to TRBJ1-2; the TCRdb call, TRBD1, lacks DNA for checking. The length of the CDR3 is 12 residues. Germline values: CDR1 MNHNS, CDR2 SASEGT. CDR3 sequence: CASSPAGYGYTF.

The chain uses TRBV5-1 and TRBJ1-1; TCRdb indicates TRBD1, and absent DNA this call remains unverified. The germline gives CDR1 SGHRS, CDR2 YFSETQ. The CDR3 is 17 amino acids. CDR3 sequence reads: CASSPGGTGGVNTEAFF.

The chain has TRBV5-1 and TRBJ1-1. CDR1 and CDR2 (germline): SGHRS, YFSETQ. The CDR3 is 14 residues long. CDR3 region: CASSFGEWNTEAFF.

The chain is built from TRBV20-1 and TRBJ2-3. The CDR3 runs 13 residues. Germline CDR1 is DFQATT and CDR2 is SNEGSKA (reference sequence). CDR3 in amino acids: CSAVSTGTDTQYF.

The chain carries TRBV6-2 or TRBV6-3 and TRBJ1-5; TCRdb proposes TRBD1, but this gene call is untestable without DNA. CDR1 and CDR2 from the germline V gene are MNHEY and SVGEGT. This CDR3 comprises 20 residues. The CDR3 spells CASSPLPGQGMTVGNQPQHF.

The chain links TRBV5-1 to TRBJ1-2; TCRdb's assignment of TRBD1 cannot be checked, as there is no DNA. Germline CDR1 and CDR2: SGHRS and YFSETQ. This CDR3 is built from 16 residues. CDR3 in amino acids: CASSPTPAGMDYGYTF.

The CDR3 reads CASSDPSGETQYF. The chain has TRBV27 and TRBJ2-5; TCRdb returns TRBD1, unconfirmable since there is no DNA. CDR1 MNHEY and CDR2 SMNVEV come from the germline V gene (reference sequence). This CDR3 region has 13 residues.

The V and J genes are TRBV11-3 and TRBJ2-1. The CDR3 length is 14 residues. CDR1 SGHNT and CDR2 YENEEA come from the germline V gene. The CDR3 loop reads CASSGKLVYNEQFF.

V gene TRBV20-1 combines with J gene TRBJ2-2; the D call from TCRdb, TRBD2, cannot be confirmed without DNA. The CDR3 spans 14 residues. Germline values: CDR1 DFQATT, CDR2 SNEGSKA (reference sequence). CDR3 residues: CSAMEGGQHGELFF.

V is TRBV15 and J is TRBJ2-7; TCRdb lists TRBD2, though no DNA is available to test this call. The germline CDR1 and CDR2 sequences are LNHNV and YYDKDF (reference sequence). This CDR3 region has 14 residues. CDR3 in amino acids: CATSREALDYEQYF.